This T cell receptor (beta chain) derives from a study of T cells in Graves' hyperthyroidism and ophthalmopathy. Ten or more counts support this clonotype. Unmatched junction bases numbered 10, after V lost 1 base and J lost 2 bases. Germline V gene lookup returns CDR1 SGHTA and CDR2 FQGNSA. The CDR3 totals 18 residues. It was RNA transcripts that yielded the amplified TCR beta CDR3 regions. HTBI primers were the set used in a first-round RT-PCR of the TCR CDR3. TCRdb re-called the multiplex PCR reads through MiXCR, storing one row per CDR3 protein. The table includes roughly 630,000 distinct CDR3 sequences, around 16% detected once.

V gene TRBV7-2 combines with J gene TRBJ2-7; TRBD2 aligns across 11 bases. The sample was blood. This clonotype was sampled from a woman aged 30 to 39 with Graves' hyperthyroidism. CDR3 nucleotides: TGTGCCAGCAGCTTAGAAGGCCCCACTAGCGGGAGCCCCTACGAGCAGTACTTC. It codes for CASSLEGPTSGSPYEQYF.